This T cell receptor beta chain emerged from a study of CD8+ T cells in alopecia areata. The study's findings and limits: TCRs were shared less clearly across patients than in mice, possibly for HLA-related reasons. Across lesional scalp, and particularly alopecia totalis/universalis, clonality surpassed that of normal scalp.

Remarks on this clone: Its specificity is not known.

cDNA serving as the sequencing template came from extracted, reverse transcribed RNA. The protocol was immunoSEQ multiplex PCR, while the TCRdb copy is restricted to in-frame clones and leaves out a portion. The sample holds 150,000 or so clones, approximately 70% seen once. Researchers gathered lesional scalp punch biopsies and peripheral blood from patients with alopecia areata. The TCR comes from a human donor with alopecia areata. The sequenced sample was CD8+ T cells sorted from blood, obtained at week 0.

The CDR3 sequence: CASGGEQNTEAFF. In DNA form, the CDR3 reads TGTGCCAGCGGGGGGGAGCAAAACACTGAAGCTTTCTTT. The chain uses TRBV2 and TRBJ1-1; D is perhaps TRBD1 (5 bases). Germline loops: CDR1 SNHLY, CDR2 FYNNEI. Trimming removed 8 bases at V and 2 bases at J, with 12 bases between. This CDR3 is 13 amino acids long. Supplemented by reference TRBV2 and TRBJ1-1, the full variable domain reads EPEVTQTPSHQVTQMGQEVILRCVPISNHLYFYWYRQILGQKVEFLVSFYNNEISEKSEIFDDQFSVERPDGSNFTLKIRSTKLEDSAMYFCASGGEQNTEAFFGQGTRLTVV.